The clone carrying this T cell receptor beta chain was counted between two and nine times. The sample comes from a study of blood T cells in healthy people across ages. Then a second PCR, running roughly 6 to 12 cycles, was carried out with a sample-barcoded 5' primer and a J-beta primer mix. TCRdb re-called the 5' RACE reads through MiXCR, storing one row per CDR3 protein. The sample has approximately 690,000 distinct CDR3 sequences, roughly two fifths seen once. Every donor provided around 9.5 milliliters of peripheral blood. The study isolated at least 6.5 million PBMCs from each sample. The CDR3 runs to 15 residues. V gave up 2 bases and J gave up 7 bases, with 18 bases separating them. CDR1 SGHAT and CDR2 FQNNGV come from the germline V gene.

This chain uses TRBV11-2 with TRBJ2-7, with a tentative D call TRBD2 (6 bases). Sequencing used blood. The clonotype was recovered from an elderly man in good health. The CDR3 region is CASSLFGTPSSEQYF. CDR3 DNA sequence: TGTGCCAGCAGCTTATTCGGGACTCCTTCGTCTGAGCAGTACTTC.